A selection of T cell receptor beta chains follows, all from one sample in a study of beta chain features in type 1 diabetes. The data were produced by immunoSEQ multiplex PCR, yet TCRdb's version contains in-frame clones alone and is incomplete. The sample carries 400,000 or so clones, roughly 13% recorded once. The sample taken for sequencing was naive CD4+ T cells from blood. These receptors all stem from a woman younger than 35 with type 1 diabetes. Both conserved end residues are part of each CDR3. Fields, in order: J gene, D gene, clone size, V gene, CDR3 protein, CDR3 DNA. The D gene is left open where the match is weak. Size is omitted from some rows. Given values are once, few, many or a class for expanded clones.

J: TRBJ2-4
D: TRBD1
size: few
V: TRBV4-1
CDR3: CASSQPGQKIAKNIQYF
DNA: TGCGCCAGCAGCCAGCCGGGACAGAAAATAGCCAAAAACATTCAGTACTTC

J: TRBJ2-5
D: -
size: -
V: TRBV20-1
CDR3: CSADFAETQYF
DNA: TGCAGTGCAGACTTTGCGGAGACCCAGTACTTC

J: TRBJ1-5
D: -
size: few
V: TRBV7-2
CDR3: CASSLEGTAYQPQHF
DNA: TGTGCCAGCAGCTTAGAAGGGACTGCCTATCAGCCCCAGCATTTT

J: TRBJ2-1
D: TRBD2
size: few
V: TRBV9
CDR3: CASSVSSGSYNEQFF
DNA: TGTGCCAGCAGCGTCTCTAGCGGCTCCTACAATGAGCAGTTCTTC

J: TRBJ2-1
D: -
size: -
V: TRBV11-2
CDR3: CASSPQDRYNEQFF
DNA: TGTGCCAGCAGCCCGCAAGACAGGTACAATGAGCAGTTCTTC

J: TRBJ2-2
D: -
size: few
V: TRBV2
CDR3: CASSLQVTNTGELFF
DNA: TGTGCCAGCTCATTGCAGGTGACCAACACCGGGGAGCTGTTTTTT

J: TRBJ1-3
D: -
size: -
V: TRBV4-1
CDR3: CASSQALGNTIYF
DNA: TGCGCCAGCAGCCAAGCTCTTGGAAACACCATATATTTT

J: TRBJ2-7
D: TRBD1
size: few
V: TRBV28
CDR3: CASSLQAGGYYEQYF
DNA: TGTGCCAGCAGTTTACAGGCAGGGGGCTACTACGAGCAGTACTTC

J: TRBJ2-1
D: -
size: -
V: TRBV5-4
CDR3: CASSSPADEQFF
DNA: TGTGCCAGCAGCTCCCCTGCGGATGAGCAGTTCTTC

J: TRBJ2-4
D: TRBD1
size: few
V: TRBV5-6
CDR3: CASSFYTGANIQYF
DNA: TGTGCCAGCAGCTTCTACACAGGGGCCAACATTCAGTACTTC